The sequence of this T cell receptor (beta chain) was determined in a study of blood T cell repertoires in COVID-19 (dated by TCRdb to the early 2020s). Concerning the study at large: Collaborator samples came from the United States, Italy and Spain and covered acute and convalescent phases of COVID-19. Sample metadata almost always included a de-identified subject ID, COVID-19 status, age in years and sex. Where HLA class I and class II types were available, the types were taken from metadata supplied by the sample provider, not from assay-based typing. Subjects who had been exposed to COVID-19, were actively infected with it, or had recovered from it provided the deeply sampled blood TCRbeta repertoires that made up the dataset. The prospective study material was composed of cDNA or gDNA derived from T cells, B-cell-depleted T cells, or PBMCs. The repertoires were released in a freely available public database intended as a resource for research on the immune response to SARS-CoV-2. Samples came from the ongoing ImmuneRACE study (first 160 participants) plus 1,254 subjects from 6 global collaborators.

The immunoSEQ Assay, a bias-controlled multiplex PCR, was used to amplify TCRbeta CDR3 regions from genomic DNA. Concerning the study's data processing: Nucleated cell counts per sample were estimated from amplification of reference gene primers within the assay. To quantify the absolute abundance of each unique TCRbeta CDR3 rearrangement, sequence reads were collapsed and filtered. For each sample, productive Simpson clonality was calculated by taking the square root of Simpson's diversity index across productive rearrangements. The source is immuneACCESS, and TCRdb retained only in-frame sequences with V and J called. Part of the clones is not carried over; for the studies checked, unresolved V genes explain less than half of this, and the remainder is unexplained. That table furnishes V, J and clone size, whereas the DNA furnished D and trimming. Here the sample has 350,000 to 550,000 clones; approximately 90% occur a single time. The ten largest account for about 1.1% of the sample.

Trimming at the junction amounts to 5 bases on V and 2 bases on J, and the germline ends lie 15 bases apart. The germline V gene sets CDR1 to MDHEN and CDR2 to SYDVKM. The CDR3 numbers 16 residues from cysteine through phenylalanine. Only the CDR3 DNA stays, 48 bases, in frame from base 1. Enrolling through a virtual design, the prospective study's participants ranged in age from about 18 to 89 years and lived across some 23 United States geographic areas. In the prospective study, participants were assigned to cohorts based on the clinical history participants reported in a screening survey and a study questionnaire. ImmuneRACE Cohort 3 recovered participants were defined by two consecutive negative NP/OP PCR tests, healthcare professional clearance, or symptom resolution. Each participant in the prospective study had whole blood, serum and a nasopharyngeal or oropharyngeal swab collected by mobile phlebotomists. Additional blood draws and questionnaires over a 2-month period could optionally be provided by prospective study participants. Before DNA extraction, prospective study blood samples were shipped either frozen or at room temperature.

Concerning this clone: Its antigen target is currently unknown. No per-base quality is available; no much larger clone lies one base away.

Broad study findings and their caveats: The amount of clinical and demographic metadata varied by source and participant and was provided uncurated.

The V and J segments used are TRBV28 and TRBJ1-4, with an unclear D gene assignment. Sequences were obtained from PBMCs or T cells enriched from blood (not recorded which). The clonotype originates from a man younger than 45 who had recovered from COVID-19. CDR3 loop: CASSPSTGRTNEKLFF. In nucleotide form, the sequence is TGTGCCAGCAGTCCTAGTACCGGAAGGACTAATGAAAAACTGTTTTTT. The full variable domain, completed from the reference TRBV28 and TRBJ1-4 proteins outside the CDR3, reads DVKVTQSSRYLVKRTGEKVFLECVQDMDHENMFWYRQDPGLGLRLIYFSYDVKMKEKGDIPEGYSVSREKKERFSLILESASTNQTSMYLCASSPSTGRTNEKLFFGSGTQLSVL.